A selection of T cell receptor beta chains follows, all from one sample in a study of CD8 T cells in Susac syndrome. In TCRdb, the immunoSEQ multiplex PCR reads were re-called with MiXCR into one record per CDR3 protein. The data show around 270,000 distinct CDR3 sequences, over 75% seen once. The sequencing sample was made of CD8+ T cells from PBMCs. The receptors were sampled from a human donor with multiple sclerosis. CDR3s include the opening cysteine and the closing phenylalanine or tryptophan. D genes are given only for firm matches. Only part of the rows carry a size: once, few, many, or a class if the clone is expanded.

j_call v_call d_call clone_size cdr3_nt cdr3_aa
TRBJ2-7 TRBV4-3 TRBD2 - TGCGCCAGCAGCCAAGGGTGGGGACTAGCGGATACCTACGAGCAGTACTTC CASSQGWGLADTYEQYF
TRBJ2-7 TRBV7-9 - - TGTGCCAGCAGCTTACCGGCAGGGTTTTCGGGCGAGCAGTACTTC CASSLPAGFSGEQYF
TRBJ2-1 TRBV7-9 - few TGTGCCAGCAGCTTAGGAGCAGGGTGGGGTGGCAATGAGCAGTTCTTC CASSLGAGWGGNEQFF
TRBJ1-1 TRBV6-1 - - TGTGCCAGCAGTGGCGGGGGGGCTTTGAACACTGAAGCTTTCTTT CASSGGGALNTEAFF
TRBJ2-7 TRBV15 TRBD2 - TGTGCCACCAGCAGAGAACCAGCGGGAGTGAACGAGCAGTACTTC CATSREPAGVNEQYF
TRBJ2-7 TRBV9 - - TGTGCCAGCAGCGCGTATCCGGGATACGAGCAGTACTTC CASSAYPGYEQYF
TRBJ1-5 TRBV5-6 - once TGTGCCAGCAGCGATGGCCGGGCCCTCAATCAGCCCCAGCATTTT CASSDGRALNQPQHF
TRBJ1-1 TRBV12-3/TRBV12-4 - - TGTGCCAGCAGCCGATCCGCTGGGAGAACTGAAGCTTTCTTT CASSRSAGRTEAFF
TRBJ1-5 TRBV30 - - TGTGCCTGGAACGAGGCTATTGGCAATCAGCCCCAGCATTTT CAWNEAIGNQPQHF
TRBJ1-2 TRBV30 TRBD1 - TGTGCCTGGACCTATGCCGGGACAGGGGGCTTGTATGGCTACACCTTC CAWTYAGTGGLYGYTF
TRBJ1-1 TRBV30 - - TGTGCCGACGGGTCTGGACTACTTATGAACACTGAAGCTTTCTTT CADGSGLLMNTEAFF
TRBJ1-4 TRBV6-5 TRBD1 - TGTGCCAGCAGCCTCCGACAGGGCCGGCGGGAAAAACTGTTTTTT CASSLRQGRREKLFF
TRBJ1-2 TRBV4-3 - - TGCGCCAGCAGCCAAGATCGTCCCTATGGCTACACCTTC CASSQDRPYGYTF
TRBJ2-7 TRBV27 TRBD2 - TGTGCCAGCAGTTACACCGCGGGACTAGGGGACTACGAGCAGTACTTC CASSYTAGLGDYEQYF
TRBJ1-5 TRBV4-2 - - TGTGCCAGCAGCCATCGGGACGGTAGTCATCAGCCCCAGCATTTT CASSHRDGSHQPQHF
TRBJ2-7 TRBV13 TRBD1 - TGTGCCAGCACCCGCTCCCGGGGACAGAATTACGAGCAGTACTTC CASTRSRGQNYEQYF
TRBJ2-7 TRBV12-3/TRBV12-4 - - TGTGCCAGCAGTTTACCAGGCCGCTACGAGCAGTACTTC CASSLPGRYEQYF
TRBJ2-7 TRBV5-4 - - TGTGCCAGCAGCTTCAAGGGTACCTACGAGCAGTACTTC CASSFKGTYEQYF
TRBJ2-1 TRBV19 - - TGTGCCAGTAGTATCGGTGTGAATGAGCAGTTCTTC CASSIGVNEQFF
TRBJ1-1 TRBV27 - - TGTGCCAGCAGTTTATCGACGATAGTGAACACTGAAGCTTTCTTT CASSLSTIVNTEAFF
TRBJ1-2 TRBV5-4 - - TGTGCCAGCAGCTTGGGGGGTCTCTATGGCTACACCTTC CASSLGGLYGYTF